The clone carrying this TCR beta chain turned up a few times. The data stem from a study of immune characterization of retroperitoneal liposarcoma. Germline loops: CDR1 MNHEY, CDR2 SVGAGI. The CDR3 is made up of 11 amino acids. TCRdb analysed the PCR reads with MiXCR anew, one entry per CDR3 protein. The table has about 12,000 distinct CDR3 sequences, approximately 50% seen once. This clonotype originated in a female donor with retroperitoneal liposarcoma. This chain joins TRBV6-5 and TRBJ2-1; D unresolved. The J call is doubtful: the DNA matches TRBJ2-7 better. Sequencing was carried out using tumor tissue. The CDR3 is CASSYSGEQYF. As DNA, the CDR3 is TGTGCCAGCAGTTACTCGGGTGAGCAGTACTTC.